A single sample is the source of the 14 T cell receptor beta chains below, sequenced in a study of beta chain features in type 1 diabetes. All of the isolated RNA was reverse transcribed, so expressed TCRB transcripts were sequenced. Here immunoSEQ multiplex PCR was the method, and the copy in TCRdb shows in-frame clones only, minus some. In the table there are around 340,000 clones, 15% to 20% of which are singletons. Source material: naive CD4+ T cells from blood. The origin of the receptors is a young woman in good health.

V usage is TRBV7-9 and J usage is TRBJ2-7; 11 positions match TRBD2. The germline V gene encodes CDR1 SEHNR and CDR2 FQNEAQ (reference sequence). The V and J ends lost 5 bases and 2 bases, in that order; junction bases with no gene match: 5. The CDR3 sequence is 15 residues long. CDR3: CASSLSGRAAYEQYF. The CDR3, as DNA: TGTGCCAGCAGCCTTAGCGGGAGGGCCGCCTACGAGCAGTACTTC.

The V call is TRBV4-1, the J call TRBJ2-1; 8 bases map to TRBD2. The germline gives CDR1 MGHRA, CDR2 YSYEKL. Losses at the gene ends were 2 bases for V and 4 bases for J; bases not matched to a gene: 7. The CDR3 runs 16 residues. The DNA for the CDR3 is TGCGCCAGCAGCCAAAGCAGCGGGAGTCCTTACAATGAGCAGTTCTTC. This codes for CASSQSSGSPYNEQFF.

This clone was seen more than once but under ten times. The CDR3 region has the DNA TGTGCCAGCAGTTACTCGTCCTCCTCTTCCTACGAGCAGTACTTC. Translated, it gives CASSYSSSSSYEQYF. The V and J genes are TRBV6-5 and TRBJ2-7; D unclear. Per germline, CDR1 MNHEY and CDR2 SVGAGI. The germline V and J ends were trimmed by 0 bases and 1 base, with 10 bases remaining between them. CDR3 length: 15 amino acids.

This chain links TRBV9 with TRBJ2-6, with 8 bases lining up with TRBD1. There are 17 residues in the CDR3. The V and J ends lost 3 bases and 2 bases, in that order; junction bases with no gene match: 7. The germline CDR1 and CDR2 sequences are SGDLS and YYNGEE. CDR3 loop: CASSAYGGQAGANVLTF. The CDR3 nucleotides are TGTGCCAGCAGCGCTTATGGGGGACAGGCTGGGGCCAACGTCCTGACTTTC.

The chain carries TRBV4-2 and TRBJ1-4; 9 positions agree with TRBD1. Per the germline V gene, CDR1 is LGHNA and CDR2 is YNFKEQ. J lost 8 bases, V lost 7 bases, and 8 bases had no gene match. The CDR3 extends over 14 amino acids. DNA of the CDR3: TGTGCCAGCACGCCTACGGGACAGGGCGAAAAACTGTTTTTT. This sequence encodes CASTPTGQGEKLFF.

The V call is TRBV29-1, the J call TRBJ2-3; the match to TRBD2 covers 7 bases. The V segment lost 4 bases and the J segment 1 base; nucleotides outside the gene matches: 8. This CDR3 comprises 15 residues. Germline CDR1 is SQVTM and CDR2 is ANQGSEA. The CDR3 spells CSVGVGGSGTDTQYF. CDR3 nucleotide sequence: TGCAGCGTTGGCGTCGGGGGGTCCGGCACAGATACGCAGTATTTT.

CDR3 amino acids: CASDGGQTIVQFF. The CDR3 nucleotides read TGCGCCAGCGACGGGGGACAGACAATAGTGCAGTTCTTC. The J gene is TRBJ2-1, the V gene TRBV5-1; possibly TRBD1 for D (7 bases). Trimming took off 7 bases at V and 12 bases at J, with 20 bases between the two ends. Germline values: CDR1 SGHRS, CDR2 YFSETQ. This CDR3 spans 13 amino acids.

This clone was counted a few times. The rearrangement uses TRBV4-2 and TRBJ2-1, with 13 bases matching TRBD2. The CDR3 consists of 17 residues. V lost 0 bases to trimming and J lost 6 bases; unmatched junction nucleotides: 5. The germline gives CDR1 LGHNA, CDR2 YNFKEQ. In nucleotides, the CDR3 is TGTGCCAGCAGCCAAGAAGGACTAGCGGGAGAGGGCAATGAGCAGTTCTTC. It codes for CASSQEGLAGEGNEQFF.

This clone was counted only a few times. The CDR3 coding sequence is TGTGCCAGCAGCTTACCTGGCTCGAACTACAATGAGCAGTTCTTC. Its protein is CASSLPGSNYNEQFF. V and J are TRBV5-4 and TRBJ2-1; the D is unclear. CDR1 is SGHNT, CDR2 YYREEE, per germline (reference sequence). V was pared by 2 bases and J by 3 bases, with 12 bases between. The CDR3 extends over 15 amino acids.

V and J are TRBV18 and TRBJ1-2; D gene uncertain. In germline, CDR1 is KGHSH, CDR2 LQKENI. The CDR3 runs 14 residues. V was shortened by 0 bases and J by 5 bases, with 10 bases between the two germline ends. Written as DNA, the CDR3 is TGTGCCAGCTCACCACCTTACAGTCGGTATGGCTACACCTTC. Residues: CASSPPYSRYGYTF.

The CDR3 protein is CASSQGQGGVNEQYF. As DNA, the CDR3 is TGTGCCAGCAGCCAGGGACAGGGAGGTGTCAACGAGCAGTACTTC. The chain carries TRBV6-6 and TRBJ2-7, with 9 nucleotides matching TRBD1. V lost 6 bases and J lost 5; bases outside the gene matches: 11. Germline loops: CDR1 MNHNY, CDR2 SVGAGI (reference sequence). CDR3 length: 15 residues.

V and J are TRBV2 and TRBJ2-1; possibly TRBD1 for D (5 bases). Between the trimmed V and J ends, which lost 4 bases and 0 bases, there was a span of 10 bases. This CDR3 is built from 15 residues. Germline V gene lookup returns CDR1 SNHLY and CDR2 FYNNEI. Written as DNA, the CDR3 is TGTGCCAGCAGTGTACAGGCGAGCTCCTACAATGAGCAGTTCTTC. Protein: CASSVQASSYNEQFF.

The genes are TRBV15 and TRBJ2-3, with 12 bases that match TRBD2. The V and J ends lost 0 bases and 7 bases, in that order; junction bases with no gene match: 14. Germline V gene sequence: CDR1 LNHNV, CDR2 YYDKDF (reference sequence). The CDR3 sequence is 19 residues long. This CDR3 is CATSRDYTSGGIFKHTQYF. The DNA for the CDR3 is TGTGCCACCAGCAGAGATTACACTAGCGGGGGGATATTCAAACATACGCAGTATTTT.

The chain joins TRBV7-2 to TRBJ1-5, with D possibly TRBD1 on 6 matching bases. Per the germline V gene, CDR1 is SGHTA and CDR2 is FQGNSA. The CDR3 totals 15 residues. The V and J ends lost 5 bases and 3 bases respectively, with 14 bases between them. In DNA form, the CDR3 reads TGTGCCAGCAGCAAACAAGGACAGACCAATCAGCCCCAGCATTTT. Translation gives CASSKQGQTNQPQHF.